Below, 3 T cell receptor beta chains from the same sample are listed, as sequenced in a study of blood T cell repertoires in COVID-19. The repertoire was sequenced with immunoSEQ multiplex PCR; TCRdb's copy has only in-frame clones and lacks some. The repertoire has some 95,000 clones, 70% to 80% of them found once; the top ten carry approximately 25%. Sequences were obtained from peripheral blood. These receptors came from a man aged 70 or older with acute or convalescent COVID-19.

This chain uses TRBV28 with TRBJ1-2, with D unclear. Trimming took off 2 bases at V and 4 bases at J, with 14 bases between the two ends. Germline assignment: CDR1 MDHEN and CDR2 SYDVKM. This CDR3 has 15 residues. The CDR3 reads CASSLGPIIRYGYTF. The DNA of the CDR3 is TGTGCCAGCAGTTTAGGGCCCATCATCCGCTATGGCTACACCTTC.

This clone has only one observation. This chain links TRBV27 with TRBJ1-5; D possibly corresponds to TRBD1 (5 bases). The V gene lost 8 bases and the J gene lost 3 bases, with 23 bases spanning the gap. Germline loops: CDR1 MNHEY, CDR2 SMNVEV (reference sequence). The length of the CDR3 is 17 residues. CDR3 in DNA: TGTGCCAGCGGTGGGCACGATGGGGGAGGAGTCAATCAGCCCCAGCATTTT. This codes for CASGGHDGGGVNQPQHF.

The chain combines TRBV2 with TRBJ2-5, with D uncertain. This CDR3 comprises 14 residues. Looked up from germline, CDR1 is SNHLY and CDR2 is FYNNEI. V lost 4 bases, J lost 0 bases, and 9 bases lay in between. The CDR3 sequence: CASSVSLYQETQYF. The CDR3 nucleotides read TGTGCCAGCAGTGTGTCTTTGTACCAAGAGACCCAGTACTTC.